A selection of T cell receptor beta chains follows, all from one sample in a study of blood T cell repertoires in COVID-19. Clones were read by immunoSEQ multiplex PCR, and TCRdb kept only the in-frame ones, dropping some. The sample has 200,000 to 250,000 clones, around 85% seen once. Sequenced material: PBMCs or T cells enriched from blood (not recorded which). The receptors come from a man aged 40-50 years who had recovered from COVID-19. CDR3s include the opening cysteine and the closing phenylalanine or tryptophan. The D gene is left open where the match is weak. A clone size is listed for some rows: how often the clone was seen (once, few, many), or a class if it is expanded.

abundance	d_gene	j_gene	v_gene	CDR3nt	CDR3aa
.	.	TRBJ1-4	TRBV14	TGTGCCAGCAGCCAATTCCCTCAAGAAGCGGAAAAACTGTTTTTT	CASSQFPQEAEKLFF
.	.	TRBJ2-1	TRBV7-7	TGTGCTAGCAGCTTAGAGGGGTGGAATGAGCAGTTCTTC	CASSLEGWNEQFF
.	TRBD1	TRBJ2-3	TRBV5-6	TGTGCCAGCAGCCCGGACAGGGATATTTGGACAGATACGCAGTATTTT	CASSPDRDIWTDTQYF
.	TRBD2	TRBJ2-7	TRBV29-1	TGCAGCGTGATAGCGGGAGCCTCCTACGAGCAGTACTTC	CSVIAGASYEQYF
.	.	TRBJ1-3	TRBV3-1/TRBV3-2	TGTGCCAGCAGCCAAGATGGCAGGCGAGTGACTGGAAACACCATATATTTT	CASSQDGRRVTGNTIYF
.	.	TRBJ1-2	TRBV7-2	TGTGCCAGCAGCTTAGAACGGTCTCAGGGAAGTGGCTACACCTTC	CASSLERSQGSGYTF
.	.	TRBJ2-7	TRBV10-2	TGCGCCAGCAGGGCAGGGAATGTACGGTACTTC	CASRAGNVRYF
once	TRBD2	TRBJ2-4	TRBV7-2	TGTGCCAGCAGCATAGCGGGAGGGCCCAAAAACATTCAGTACTTC	CASSIAGGPKNIQYF
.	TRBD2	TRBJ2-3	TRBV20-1	TGCAGTGCTAGTGGGGCTGGACTAGCACCGAACACAGATACGCAGTATTTT	CSASGAGLAPNTDTQYF
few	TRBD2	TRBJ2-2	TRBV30	TGTGCCTGGAGTGTAACCGGGAGGGCGGGAACCGGGGAGCTGTTTTTT	CAWSVTGRAGTGELFF
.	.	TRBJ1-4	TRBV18	TGTGCCAGCTCACCCACAGGGTCGGGAGGTGAAAAACTGTTTTTT	CASSPTGSGGEKLFF
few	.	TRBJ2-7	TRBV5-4	TGTGCCAGCAGCTCGAACCAGGGTTCCGAGCAGTACTTC	CASSSNQGSEQYF
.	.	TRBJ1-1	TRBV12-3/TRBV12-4	TGTGCCAGCAGCGCGGGACTGAACACTGAAGCTTTCTTT	CASSAGLNTEAFF
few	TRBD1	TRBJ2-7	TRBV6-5	TGTGCCAGCAGTTGGACAGGGGGCGCCTCTAACGAGCAGTACTTC	CASSWTGGASNEQYF
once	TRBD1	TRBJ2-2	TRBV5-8	TGTGCCAGCAGCGACTCGGGACAGGGGTATTTTTTTACCGGGGAGCTGTTTTTT	CASSDSGQGYFFTGELFF
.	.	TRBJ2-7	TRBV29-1	TGCAGCGCCTCCTTGGGCCTCTACGAGCAGTACTTC	CSASLGLYEQYF
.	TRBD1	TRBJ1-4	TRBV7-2	TGTGCCAGCAGCCCCTTAGACAGGGTTGGAAAACTGTTTTTT	CASSPLDRVGKLFF